Listed here are 9 T cell receptor beta chains from one sample, sequenced in a study of blood T cell repertoires in COVID-19. Repertoires were generated with immunoSEQ multiplex PCR, while TCRdb's copy carries only in-frame clones and drops some. The data contain about 140,000 clones, 84% of them singletons. Source material: peripheral blood. Receptors were obtained from a human donor in a cohort sampled during active COVID-19.

The DNA for the CDR3 is TGTGCCAGCAGGACTAGCGGGGGCCCCCCACAAGAGACCCAGTACTTC. Translation gives CASRTSGGPPQETQYF. The chain couples TRBV6-6 to TRBJ2-5; 12 bases are shared with TRBD2. Trimming cost V 6 bases and J 2 bases; bases outside gene matches: 7. The CDR3 consists of 16 residues. Germline assignment: CDR1 MNHNY and CDR2 SVGAGI (reference sequence).

This clone was seen once. The CDR3: CASSLTSGGEQYF. The DNA of the CDR3 is TGTGCCAGCAGCTTAACTAGCGGGGGGGAGCAGTACTTC. J is TRBJ2-7 and V is TRBV7-3, with 10 bases identical to TRBD2. The CDR3 contains 13 residues. Germline lookup yields CDR1 SGHTA and CDR2 FQGTGA. After removal of 0 bases from V and 7 bases from J, the junction contained 0 bases not matched to a gene. Complete variable domain (other parts from reference TRBV7-3 and TRBJ2-7): GAGVSQTPSNKVTEKGKYVELRCDPISGHTALYWYRQSLGQGPEFLIYFQGTGAADDSGLPNDRFFAVRPEGSVSTLKIQRTERGDSAVYLCASSLTSGGEQYFGPGTRLTVT.

The chain carries TRBV9 and TRBJ1-4; D is undetermined. Germline CDR1 and CDR2: SGDLS and YYNGEE. The V gene lost 3 bases and the J gene lost 7 bases, with 10 bases spanning the gap. The CDR3 is made up of 13 amino acids. CDR3 coding DNA: TGTGCCAGCAGCGATAGCGCGGGTGAAAAACTGTTTTTT. Translated, it gives CASSDSAGEKLFF.

CDR3 coding DNA: TGTGCCATCAGTGATAGGAGTGTCGTCAGTGGCTACACCTTC. Translated, it gives CAISDRSVVSGYTF. The chain carries TRBV10-3 and TRBJ1-2, with D hard to call. CDR3 size: 14 residues. CDR1 and CDR2 from the germline V gene are ENHRY and SYGVKD. Trimming stripped 3 bases from V and 7 bases from J, with 15 bases between.

This clone was found a few times. The chain links TRBV5-3 to TRBJ1-1; TRBD1 matches at 7 bases. TRBV5-3 is identified as an open reading frame with a role that is uncertain. This CDR3 is 16 amino acids long. Trimming removed 5 bases from V and 0 bases from J; junction bases left unmatched: 10. In nucleotides, the CDR3 is TGTGCCAGAAGATACATTCAGACAGGGTTGAACACTGAAGCTTTCTTT. Protein: CARRYIQTGLNTEAFF.

This rearrangement joins TRBV5-1 to TRBJ1-2; a possible D gene is TRBD1 (5 bases). Looked up from germline, CDR1 is SGHRS and CDR2 is YFSETQ. The CDR3 has 15 amino acids. V lost 3 bases and J 5 bases, leaving 17 bases between the germline ends. CDR3 bases: TGCGCCAGCAGCTCTGGTTCACAGGCGGGATATGGCTACACCTTC. Translated: CASSSGSQAGYGYTF.

V and J are TRBV6-4 and TRBJ2-3, with 8 bases that match TRBD2. The CDR3 runs 18 residues. Germline V gene sequence: CDR1 MRHNA, CDR2 SNTAGT. Germline trimming cut 0 bases from V and 1 base from J; bases unmatched to any gene: 9. CDR3 in DNA: TGTGCCAGCAGTGACTCGGGCCCGGGGGGGTCTTGCACAGATACGCAGTATTTT. This codes for CASSDSGPGGSCTDTQYF.

This clone came up once. V gene TRBV5-5 combines with J gene TRBJ1-1, with D unclear. Germline CDR1 SGHKS, CDR2 YYEKEE (reference sequence). This CDR3 is 15 amino acids long. Trimming removed 3 bases at V and 1 base at J, with 13 bases between. Written as DNA, the CDR3 is TGTGCCAGCAGCTCATCGTTTTCACAGAACACTGAAGCTTTCTTT. It encodes CASSSSFSQNTEAFF.

This chain joins TRBV5-1 and TRBJ2-1, with a tentative D call TRBD1 (6 bases). Germline V CDR1 and CDR2: SGHRS, YFSETQ. V dropped 4 bases and J dropped 8 bases, with 10 bases sitting between them. The CDR3 is 12 amino acids. The CDR3 nucleotides read TGCGCCAGCAGCACGGCAGGGGATGAGCAGTTCTTC. It translates to CASSTAGDEQFF.